A single sample is the source of the 16 T cell receptor beta chains below, sequenced in a study of human T cells and chemical hapten exposure. Time point given: patch test 2, 6 weeks after DPC sensitization. Sample treatment: therapeutic diphenylcyclopropenone sensitization with weekly scalp DPC. TCRdb itself ran the RACE reads through MiXCR, one entry per CDR3 protein. The table has some 150,000 distinct CDR3 sequences, approximately 10% seen once. The specimen was whole blood, collected in connection with sensitization to the hapten diphenylcyclopropenone (DPC). These receptors originate from a woman aged 45-60 years with alopecia areata. Some clones in this sample may be carry-over from other donors' samples.

This clonotype was seen ten or more times. The J gene is TRBJ2-7, the V gene TRBV29-1; D may be TRBD2 (6 bases). V was pared by 6 bases and J by 3 bases, with 15 bases between. Germline CDR1 is SQVTM and CDR2 is ANQGSEA. This CDR3 comprises 13 residues. This CDR3 reads CSVGTRALYEQYF. The CDR3 DNA reads TGCAGCGTCGGGACTCGAGCACTCTACGAGCAGTACTTC.

The chain is built from TRBV12-3 or TRBV12-4 and TRBJ1-2; D is unclear. CDR3 length: 12 amino acids. V was shortened by 5 bases and J by 3 bases, with 7 bases between the two germline ends. In DNA, the CDR3 is TGTGCCAGCAGTCCCCCATACTATGGCTACACCTTC. The encoded protein is CASSPPYYGYTF.

The rearrangement links TRBV7-2 to TRBJ2-3, with D perhaps TRBD1 or TRBD2 (5 bases each). CDR1 and CDR2 from the germline V gene are SGHTA and FQGNSA. This CDR3 contains 15 residues. Trimming pared 0 bases from V and 4 bases from J, leaving 11 bases between. The CDR3 loop is CASSLAPGPPDTQYF. Written as DNA, the CDR3 is TGTGCCAGCAGCTTAGCTCCGGGGCCCCCAGATACGCAGTATTTT.

Here the CDR3 DNA reads TGCGCCAGCAGCTTGACTACAGGGGTGGACAATCAGCCCCAGCATTTT. It specifies CASSLTTGVDNQPQHF. The rearrangement joins TRBV5-1 to TRBJ1-5; 7 bases align to TRBD1. V shed 1 base and J 3 bases; nucleotides not matched to a gene: 7. Germline assignment: CDR1 SGHRS and CDR2 YFSETQ. This CDR3 has 16 residues.

This clonotype was picked up many times. This rearrangement joins TRBV6-4 to TRBJ2-7; 9 positions match TRBD2. J lost 6 bases, V lost 0 bases, and 6 bases had no gene match. Germline lookup yields CDR1 MRHNA and CDR2 SNTAGT. This CDR3 comprises 15 residues. CDR3: CASSDSGGRGREQYF. In DNA form, the CDR3 reads TGTGCCAGCAGTGACTCCGGCGGGAGGGGCCGCGAGCAGTACTTC.

In its sample, this clonotype was seen a few times. This chain uses TRBV7-2 with TRBJ2-5, with D perhaps being TRBD1 or TRBD2 (5 bases each). Trimming shortened V by 5 bases and J by 1 base, and 14 bases separated the two germline ends. This CDR3 region has 15 residues. The V gene's germline CDR1 is SGHTA and CDR2 FQGNSA. The CDR3 here is CASSRDRRGQETQYF. CDR3 DNA: TGTGCCAGCAGCCGGGACCGTCGAGGCCAAGAGACCCAGTACTTC.

The V call is TRBV24-1, the J call TRBJ1-1; no clear D gene. This CDR3 spans 12 amino acids. Per the germline V gene, CDR1 is KGHDR and CDR2 is SFDVKD. Trimming removed 3 bases at V and 1 base at J, with 2 bases between. The DNA for the CDR3 is TGTGCCACCAGTGATCCGAACACTGAAGCTTTCTTT. Translation: CATSDPNTEAFF.

This clonotype has a count of ten or more. CDR3 protein: CASSLGQGALTNEKLFF. As DNA, the CDR3 is TGTGCCAGCAGCTTAGGACAGGGGGCGCTTACTAATGAAAAACTGTTTTTT. V usage is TRBV7-9 and J usage is TRBJ1-4, with 10 bases fitting TRBD1. V trimming: 1 base; J trimming: 2 bases; junction bases outside the gene matches: 4. Germline V CDR1 and CDR2: SEHNR, FQNEAQ (reference sequence). The CDR3 length is 17 residues.

The V gene is TRBV7-8, the J gene TRBJ2-7; tentative D call: TRBD1 (5 bases). The CDR3 covers 14 residues. The V gene's germline CDR1 is SGHVS and CDR2 FQNEAQ. The germline V and J ends were trimmed by 5 bases and 2 bases, with 13 bases remaining between them. The CDR3 spells CASSPWQGAYEQYF. CDR3 DNA: TGTGCCAGCAGCCCTTGGCAGGGTGCCTACGAGCAGTACTTC.

This clonotype appeared many times. The J gene is TRBJ2-3, the V gene TRBV20-1; D remains unclear. This CDR3 has 13 residues. Per the germline V gene, CDR1 is DFQATT and CDR2 is SNEGSKA (reference sequence). Trimming took 6 bases from V and 1 from J, leaving 11 bases between them. Written as DNA, the CDR3 is TGCAGTGCCCGCCCGGTGCGCACAGATACGCAGTATTTT. Translating gives CSARPVRTDTQYF.

This clonotype was counted many times. CDR3 coding DNA: TGCGCCAGCAGCCCGAGGGAGGGGGTGAGAAACACTGAAGCTTTCTTT. This codes for CASSPREGVRNTEAFF. The V gene is TRBV5-1, the J gene TRBJ1-1; weak D call: TRBD1 (6 bases). Germline V gives CDR1 SGHRS, CDR2 YFSETQ. The CDR3 covers 16 residues. Trimming took 4 bases from V and 2 from J, leaving 18 bases between them.

In its sample, this clonotype was seen many times. The chain is built from TRBV6-5 and TRBJ1-2, with unresolved D. CDR3 length equals 16 residues. V dropped 10 bases and J dropped 4 bases, with 25 bases sitting between them. CDR1 is MNHEY and CDR2 is SVGAGI in the germline V gene. CDR3 sequence (DNA): TGTGCCACCGCTGTGGGTGCCCTAAAGACGGGCTATGGCTACACCTTC. Translating it yields CATAVGALKTGYGYTF.

The chain employs TRBV18 and TRBJ2-5; D gene unclear. With 1 base removed from V and 5 bases from J, the gap between germline ends came to 14 bases. Germline loops: CDR1 KGHSH, CDR2 LQKENI. The CDR3 is 15 residues long. DNA of the CDR3: TGTGCCAGCTCACCACTACAGTTGGGTGGGGAGACCCAGTACTTC. Its protein product is CASSPLQLGGETQYF.

This clonotype was found a few times. The chain employs TRBV29-1 and TRBJ2-6; possibly TRBD1 or TRBD2 for D (6 bases each). There are 15 residues in the CDR3. With 6 bases removed from V and 2 bases from J, the gap between germline ends came to 14 bases. Germline CDR1 and CDR2: SQVTM and ANQGSEA. The chain's CDR3 is CSVRGQAAGANVLTF. The CDR3 DNA follows: TGCAGCGTCCGGGGGCAGGCGGCTGGGGCCAACGTCCTGACTTTC.

This clonotype showed up just a few times. The J gene is TRBJ1-1, the V gene TRBV6-2 or TRBV6-3; no reliable D call. With 0 bases removed from V and 3 bases from J, the gap between germline ends came to 8 bases. CDR3 length: 14 amino acids. Per germline, CDR1 MNHEY and CDR2 SVGEGT. The CDR3 nucleotides read TGTGCCAGCAGTTACTCGGTACCCTACACTGAAGCTTTCTTT. Translation: CASSYSVPYTEAFF.

This chain links TRBV7-9 with TRBJ2-5; no clear D. The CDR3 has 12 amino acids. Germline-derived CDR1 and CDR2 are SEHNR and FQNEAQ (reference sequence). V gave up 5 bases and J gave up 2 bases, with 6 bases separating them. CDR3 protein: CASSAIQETQYF. CDR3 DNA sequence: TGTGCCAGCAGCGCTATTCAAGAGACCCAGTACTTC.